Listed here are 21 T cell receptor beta chains from one sample, sequenced in a study of cytomegalovirus exposure and HLA in healthy donors (dated by TCRdb to 2016 to 2017). Receptor libraries were prepared by the immunoSEQ multiplex PCR assay. The multiplex PCR relied on a mix of 60 forward primers for TCR Vbeta segments and 13 reverse primers for TCR Jbeta segments. In TCRdb, the immuneACCESS table is reduced to in-frame sequences with V and J assigned. These tables do not hold every clone; where another copy was compared, an unresolved V gene accounts for under half, and the others remain unexplained. The sample's clone listing holds roughly 65,000 clones. The top ten hold roughly 15% of the sample. The source material was PBMCs. Every receptor here comes from a boy between 10 and 17 years old in good health and CMV-seronegative.

The chain carries TRBV6-5 and TRBJ2-7; 8 bases are a match to TRBD2. The V gene's germline CDR1 is MNHEY and CDR2 SVGAGI. With V trimmed by 5 bases and J by 2 bases, 8 bases remained unmatched. This CDR3 is 15 amino acids long. CDR3 in DNA: TGTGCCAGCAGTGTCCGTGAGCGGGGGACCTACGAGCAGTACTTC. It translates to CASSVRERGTYEQYF.

This chain uses TRBV15 with TRBJ2-7; 7 bases are shared with TRBD2. Germline CDR1 LNHNV, CDR2 YYDKDF (reference sequence). V lost 2 bases and J lost 4; bases outside the gene matches: 11. The CDR3 runs 16 residues. As DNA, the CDR3 is TGTGCCACCAGCAGATCTGGCGGGGGAGGTGGTTACGAGCAGTACTTC. Encoded protein: CATSRSGGGGGYEQYF.

The V call is TRBV4-3, the J call TRBJ2-2; 9 bases are shared with TRBD1. CDR3 length equals 18 residues. The V and J ends lost 0 bases and 4 bases, in that order; junction bases with no gene match: 9. Germline V CDR1 and CDR2: LGHNA, YSLEER. CDR3 nucleotide sequence: TGCGCCAGCAGCCAAGAATGGGACAGGGCGGCGGGCACCGGGGAGCTGTTTTTT. Translation gives CASSQEWDRAAGTGELFF.

This chain links TRBV5-1 with TRBJ1-1; TRBD1 is a possible D gene (6 bases). CDR1 is SGHRS, CDR2 YFSETQ, per germline. The CDR3 loop spans 13 amino acids. Trimming shortened V by 4 bases and J by 11 bases, and 18 bases separated the two germline ends. Written as DNA, the CDR3 is TGCGCCAGCAGCCACGGAGAGGGAGGGGGGGCTTTCTTT. Translation: CASSHGEGGGAFF.

The chain links TRBV6-5 to TRBJ2-7; 8 bases are a match to TRBD1. CDR1 and CDR2 (germline): MNHEY, SVGAGI. Germline trimming cut 6 bases from V and 3 bases from J; bases unmatched to any gene: 10. CDR3 size: 15 residues. In nucleotides, the CDR3 is TGTGCCAGCAGCCGTAGGACAGGGTCGGACTACGAGCAGTACTTC. It encodes CASSRRTGSDYEQYF.

This chain connects TRBV27 to TRBJ2-1; perhaps TRBD1 as D (6 bases). Trimming cost V 1 base and J 10 bases, with 23 bases left between them. Germline-derived CDR1 and CDR2 are MNHEY and SMNVEV (reference sequence). CDR3 length: 17 amino acids. The CDR3 reads CASSLFEAGATLEEQFF. CDR3 nucleotides: TGTGCCAGCAGTTTATTCGAGGCAGGGGCCACATTAGAGGAGCAGTTCTTC.

V usage is TRBV6-5 and J usage is TRBJ1-3; D is unclear. V lost 4 bases to trimming and J lost 4 bases, with 11 bases between them. CDR3 size: 14 residues. CDR1 and CDR2 (germline): MNHEY, SVGAGI. The CDR3 DNA is TGTGCCAGCAGTTTAGGGAGAGACGGAAACACCATATATTTT. Its protein is CASSLGRDGNTIYF.

V and J are TRBV2 and TRBJ1-2; no definite D call. V was shortened by 1 base and J by 0 bases, with 6 bases between the two germline ends. This CDR3 comprises 14 residues. The germline V gene has CDR1 SNHLY and CDR2 FYNNEI. The DNA of the CDR3 is TGTGCCAGCAGTGAAGACGCAGCTAACTATGGCTACACCTTC. This translates into CASSEDAANYGYTF.

DNA for the CDR3: TGTGCCAGCAGCCCCCGGGGAGCGGCGAGCACAGATACGCAGTATTTT. Encoded protein: CASSPRGAASTDTQYF. The chain combines TRBV4-2 with TRBJ2-3, with D possibly TRBD2 on 5 matching bases. CDR1 LGHNA and CDR2 YNFKEQ come from the germline V gene. V lost 4 bases and J lost 0, with 14 bases in between. The CDR3 totals 16 residues.

The chain employs TRBV5-8 and TRBJ1-2, with TRBD1 matching over 9 bases. The CDR3 runs 15 residues. Unmatched junction bases numbered 6, after V lost 2 bases and J lost 4 bases. Germline loops: CDR1 SGHTS, CDR2 YDEGEE. In DNA, the CDR3 is TGTGCCAGCAGCTTATCAGGACAGGGGATCTATGGCTACACCTTC. It encodes CASSLSGQGIYGYTF.

The chain couples TRBV7-2 to TRBJ1-5; D is uncertain. CDR1 is SGHTA and CDR2 is FQGNSA in the germline V gene. V dropped 5 bases and J dropped 7 bases, with 12 bases sitting between them. The CDR3 spans 13 residues. CDR3 DNA: TGTGCCAGCAGCCCATGGGCGGGGCAGCCCCAGCATTTT. It specifies CASSPWAGQPQHF.

The chain combines TRBV7-3 with TRBJ2-7; 7 nucleotides align to TRBD2. Germline CDR1 is SGHTA and CDR2 is FQGTGA. The trim removed 4 bases at V and 4 bases at J, leaving 7 bases unmatched. The CDR3 consists of 14 residues. Written as DNA, the CDR3 is TGTGCCAGCAGCTCGGGCGGGGGATTATACGAGCAGTACTTC. This translates into CASSSGGGLYEQYF.

The genes are TRBV18 and TRBJ2-7, with TRBD1 identical over 9 bases. The CDR3 extends over 14 amino acids. Trimming cost V 3 bases and J 5 bases; bases outside gene matches: 5. Looked up from germline, CDR1 is KGHSH and CDR2 is LQKENI. The chain's CDR3 is CASSPGQGNHEQYF. The DNA of the CDR3 is TGTGCCAGCTCACCGGGACAGGGTAACCACGAGCAGTACTTC. Based on the CDR3 plus reference TRBV18 and TRBJ2-7, the full variable domain is NAGVMQNPRHLVRRRGQEARLRCSPMKGHSHVYWYRQLPEEGLKFMVYLQKENIIDESGMPKERFSAEFPKEGPSILRIQQVVRGDSAAYFCASSPGQGNHEQYFGPGTRLTVT.

This chain joins TRBV7-2 and TRBJ2-3; 12 bases fit TRBD2. J was trimmed by 0 bases and V by 5 bases; bases with no gene match: 6. The CDR3 is made up of 17 amino acids. Germline V CDR1 and CDR2: SGHTA, FQGNSA. CDR3 loop: CASSPSGRAASTDTQYF. As DNA, the CDR3 is TGTGCCAGCAGCCCTAGCGGGAGGGCCGCTAGCACAGATACGCAGTATTTT.

The V call is TRBV19, the J call TRBJ1-1; 10 nucleotides line up with TRBD1. This CDR3 has 17 amino acids. Germline assignment: CDR1 LNHDA and CDR2 SQIVND (reference sequence). V was clipped by 2 bases and J by 2 bases; unmatched bases: 8. CDR3 sequence: CASSILGGTGANTEAFF. CDR3 in DNA: TGTGCCAGTAGTATATTGGGAGGGACAGGGGCTAACACTGAAGCTTTCTTT.

The rearrangement uses TRBV5-1 and TRBJ2-3; a possible D gene is TRBD2 (6 bases). Per the germline V gene, CDR1 is SGHRS and CDR2 is YFSETQ. Trimming shortened V by 4 bases and J by 5 bases, and 11 bases separated the two germline ends. The CDR3 length is 13 residues. The CDR3 protein is CASSVDYQDTQYF. The CDR3, as DNA: TGCGCCAGCAGCGTGGACTACCAAGATACGCAGTATTTT.

The chain uses TRBV6-5 and TRBJ1-1; D gene uncertain. V lost 0 bases to trimming and J lost 1 base, with 9 bases between them. This CDR3 is built from 15 residues. Per the germline V gene, CDR1 is MNHEY and CDR2 is SVGAGI. The CDR3 loop is CASSYSRAGNTEAFF. In DNA, the CDR3 is TGTGCCAGCAGTTACTCGCGGGCAGGGAACACTGAAGCTTTCTTT.

This chain links TRBV4-1 with TRBJ2-3; perhaps TRBD2 as D (6 bases). Looked up from germline, CDR1 is MGHRA and CDR2 is YSYEKL. The CDR3 extends over 15 amino acids. V shed 6 bases and J shed 1 base, with 14 bases lying between them. CDR3 amino acids: CASSGLTYGTDTQYF. The CDR3 DNA reads TGCGCCAGCAGTGGACTAACTTATGGCACAGATACGCAGTATTTT.

The gene calls are TRBV2 and TRBJ2-7; weak D call: TRBD1 (6 bases). CDR1 and CDR2 (germline): SNHLY, FYNNEI. The ends were cut back, 1 base at V and 2 bases at J, with 9 bases in the middle. The CDR3 has 14 residues. CDR3 residues: CASSEDSGAYEQYF. The CDR3 nucleotides read TGTGCCAGCAGTGAAGATTCAGGGGCCTACGAGCAGTACTTC.

This chain connects TRBV6-5 to TRBJ2-7; TRBD2 might be the D (5 bases). The CDR3 spans 16 residues. Deletions cut 0 bases from V and 2 bases from J, with 14 bases between. Germline assignment: CDR1 MNHEY and CDR2 SVGAGI. CDR3 sequence (DNA): TGTGCCAGCAGTTACTCTGGACGGGTGGGAGCCTACGAGCAGTACTTC. This sequence encodes CASSYSGRVGAYEQYF.

The chain is built from TRBV4-1 and TRBJ2-7; 11 bases are shared with TRBD1. This CDR3 spans 12 amino acids. CDR1 and CDR2 from the germline V gene are MGHRA and YSYEKL. V gave up 4 bases and J gave up 9 bases; unmatched junction bases: 2. CDR3 protein: CASSPDRGLQYF. As DNA, the CDR3 is TGCGCCAGCAGCCCGGACAGGGGGCTGCAGTACTTC.